The 29 T cell receptor beta chains reported below all come from one sample, sequenced in a study of T-cell memory formation after mild COVID-19. TCRdb processed the 5' RACE reads anew with MiXCR; each CDR3 protein has one entry. The table lists fewer than 250,000 distinct CDR3 sequences, 18% of them singletons. The sequenced sample consisted of PBMCs or a T cell subset sorted from them (not recorded which). The receptor source for this set is an adult woman who had mild COVID-19 (a few samples of this study predate the infection). Cell type and time point are not known.

This clonotype was seen a few times. V is TRBV4-2 and J is TRBJ2-7, with 7 bases fitting TRBD1. J gave up 4 bases and V 2 bases, and 5 bases lay outside the gene matches. The CDR3 loop spans 14 amino acids. Germline V CDR1 and CDR2: LGHNA, YNFKEQ. CDR3 DNA sequence: TGTGCCAGCAGCCAACCGGGACAGCAATACGAGCAGTACTTC. Translation gives CASSQPGQQYEQYF.

This clonotype came up many times. This sequence joins TRBV20-1 and TRBJ1-5; TRBD1 matches at 10 bases. The ends lost 0 bases at V and 2 bases at J; junction bases unmatched: 13. The length of the CDR3 is 19 residues. From germline, CDR1 is DFQATT and CDR2 SNEGSKA (reference sequence). In nucleotides, the CDR3 is TGCAGTGCTAGAGATCGGGACAGGGGCTCGATTTTTGGCAATCAGCCCCAGCATTTT. Translated, it gives CSARDRDRGSIFGNQPQHF.

In this sample, this clonotype turned up many times. The V call is TRBV5-1, the J call TRBJ2-5; tentative D call: TRBD1 (5 bases). Per germline, CDR1 SGHRS and CDR2 YFSETQ. V was cut by 1 base and J by 5 bases, with 12 bases left in between. The CDR3 is 14 residues long. DNA of the CDR3: TGCGCCAGCAGCTTGCGGCAGGGTAGGGAGACCCAGTACTTC. This sequence encodes CASSLRQGRETQYF.

This clonotype has ten or more counts. J is TRBJ2-2 and V is TRBV24-1; a possible D gene is TRBD2 (6 bases). Trimming cost V 6 bases and J 5 bases, with 15 bases left between them. The CDR3 runs 15 residues. In germline, CDR1 is KGHDR, CDR2 SFDVKD. This CDR3 reads CATSQDGRRTGELFF. The CDR3 DNA is TGTGCCACCAGTCAGGACGGGAGACGGACCGGGGAGCTGTTTTTT.

This clonotype was counted between two and nine times. The CDR3, as DNA: TGTGCCAGCAGCTGGAGACAGGGGAGGGACACTGAAGCTTTCTTT. Translating it yields CASSWRQGRDTEAFF. J is TRBJ1-1 and V is TRBV7-8; 8 positions match TRBD1. Germline CDR1 and CDR2: SGHVS and FQNEAQ. The CDR3 runs 15 residues. J was trimmed by 3 bases and V by 4 bases; bases with no gene match: 7.

This clonotype was found a few times. The CDR3 DNA follows: TGTGCCAGCAGACTCGGGACCGTCGCCTACGAGCAGTACTTC. Its protein is CASRLGTVAYEQYF. The chain recombines TRBV5-6 with TRBJ2-7; D may correspond to TRBD1 or TRBD2 (5 bases each). V was shortened by 5 bases and J by 2 bases, with 14 bases between the two germline ends. The CDR3 runs 14 residues. Germline V CDR1 and CDR2: SGHDT, YYEEEE.

This clonotype turned up a few times. The rearrangement uses TRBV12-3 or TRBV12-4 and TRBJ1-4; 10 bases agree with TRBD1. The CDR3 has 17 residues. Losses at the gene ends were 5 bases for V and 7 bases for J; bases not matched to a gene: 13. CDR3 protein: CASSVGTGVYSREKLFF. The CDR3 coding sequence is TGTGCCAGCAGTGTAGGGACAGGGGTTTATTCGCGTGAAAAACTGTTTTTT.

This clonotype occurred a few times. V usage is TRBV5-5 and J usage is TRBJ2-3, with a possible D match to TRBD2 (5 bases). Germline V gives CDR1 SGHKS, CDR2 YYEKEE (reference sequence). CDR3 size: 16 residues. The ends were cut back, 4 bases at V and 0 bases at J, with 15 bases in the middle. CDR3 nucleotides: TGTGCCAGCAGCCATGCCAGCGGCTATAGCACAGATACGCAGTATTTT. Translation gives CASSHASGYSTDTQYF.

This clonotype was recorded a few times. The rearrangement joins TRBV20-1 to TRBJ1-5; possibly TRBD1 for D (6 bases). V gave up 6 bases and J gave up 7 bases, with 19 bases separating them. The CDR3 spans 14 residues. The V gene's germline CDR1 is DFQATT and CDR2 SNEGSKA (reference sequence). As DNA, the CDR3 is TGCAGTGCGCGTCCACCCGGGGGGCTCCAGCCCCAGCATTTT. Amino acid sequence: CSARPPGGLQPQHF.

The chain carries TRBV7-8 and TRBJ2-1, with 9 nucleotides matching TRBD2. The CDR3 length is 17 residues. Germline V lookup: CDR1 SGHVS, CDR2 FQNEAQ. Losses at the gene ends were 4 bases for V and 4 bases for J; bases not matched to a gene: 11. The CDR3 protein is CASSSKTRLAVYNEQFF. DNA of the CDR3: TGTGCCAGCAGCTCGAAAACGCGACTAGCGGTGTACAATGAGCAGTTCTTC. The full variable domain, in which reference TRBV7-8 and TRBJ2-1 provide the parts outside the CDR3, is GAGVSQSPRYKVAKRGQDVALRCDPISGHVSLFWYQQALGQGPEFLTYFQNEAQLDKSGLPSDRFFAERPEGSVSTLKIQRTQQEDSAVYLCASSSKTRLAVYNEQFFGPGTRLTVL.

The V call is TRBV10-3, the J call TRBJ1-5, with D possibly matching TRBD1 (6 bases). In germline, CDR1 is ENHRY, CDR2 SYGVKD. This CDR3 has 13 residues. The V end was cut by 3 bases, the J end by 11 bases, with 14 bases between. CDR3: CAISEYREGAQHF. The CDR3, as DNA: TGTGCCATCAGTGAATACAGGGAAGGGGCCCAGCATTTT.

V and J are TRBV6-5 and TRBJ2-1; 11 nucleotides align to TRBD2. The CDR3 spans 15 residues. Germline assignment: CDR1 MNHEY and CDR2 SVGAGI. Trimming cost V 6 bases and J 4 bases; bases outside gene matches: 5. The CDR3 nucleotides read TGTGCCAGCAGAACCGGGACTAGCGGATACAATGAGCAGTTCTTC. This gives the protein CASRTGTSGYNEQFF.

This clonotype was observed a handful of times. The chain carries TRBV7-2 and TRBJ2-3, with 10 bases aligning to TRBD2. The CDR3 consists of 16 residues. The germline gives CDR1 SGHTA, CDR2 FQGNSA. Losses at the gene ends were 10 bases for V and 4 bases for J; bases not matched to a gene: 14. The DNA of the CDR3 is TGTGCCACCAAGGGGGGAGCGGGAGGGCCTGCAGATACGCAGTATTTT. This codes for CATKGGAGGPADTQYF.

The rearrangement uses TRBV7-9 and TRBJ2-7; TRBD1 aligns across 7 bases. The length of the CDR3 is 15 residues. Germline CDR1 and CDR2: SEHNR and FQNEAQ (reference sequence). The V gene end was trimmed by 4 bases and the J gene end by 5 bases; junction bases not matched to a gene: 11. CDR3: CASSSGTAFGDEQYF. CDR3 coding DNA: TGTGCCAGCAGCTCCGGGACAGCCTTTGGGGACGAGCAGTACTTC.

A few counts support this clonotype. The rearrangement joins TRBV10-3 to TRBJ2-7; 8 positions agree with TRBD1. The CDR3 spans 16 residues. V gave up 0 bases and J gave up 0 bases; unmatched junction bases: 4. CDR1 is ENHRY and CDR2 is SYGVKD in the germline V gene. The CDR3 loop is CAISESRGQDSYEQYF. The CDR3 nucleotides read TGTGCCATCAGTGAGTCAAGGGGACAGGACTCCTACGAGCAGTACTTC.

The J gene is TRBJ1-1, the V gene TRBV12-3 or TRBV12-4; no reliable D call. The length of the CDR3 is 14 residues. Trimming shortened V by 7 bases and J by 6 bases, and 18 bases separated the two germline ends. In DNA form, the CDR3 reads TGTGCCAGCACCCCCCCGGAGGCCCGAGCTGAAGCTTTCTTT. Translating gives CASTPPEARAEAFF.

This clonotype showed up just a few times. This chain uses TRBV5-1 with TRBJ2-1; 8 positions agree with TRBD2. In germline, CDR1 is SGHRS, CDR2 YFSETQ. V was pared by 0 bases and J by 5 bases, with 4 bases of the junction left unmatched. The CDR3 sequence is 15 residues long. This CDR3 is CASSLGGGGHNEQFF. CDR3 sequence (DNA): TGCGCCAGCAGCTTGGGCGGCGGGGGGCACAATGAGCAGTTCTTC.

A few counts support this clonotype. The rearrangement links TRBV4-2 to TRBJ2-2; D is perhaps TRBD2 (6 bases). Between the trimmed V and J ends, which lost 1 base and 2 bases, there was a span of 8 bases. This CDR3 has 15 residues. Germline CDR1 reads LGHNA; CDR2 reads YNFKEQ. In DNA, the CDR3 is TGTGCCAGCAGCCAAGTGGGACTCAACACCGGGGAGCTGTTTTTT. The encoded protein is CASSQVGLNTGELFF.

This clonotype was counted only a few times. This chain uses TRBV7-3 with TRBJ1-1; TRBD1 is a possible D gene (6 bases). Trimming took 2 bases from V and 6 from J, leaving 10 bases between them. The CDR3 totals 13 residues. Germline assignment: CDR1 SGHTA and CDR2 FQGTGA. In DNA form, the CDR3 reads TGTGCCAGCAGCTTATCTGGGGGCGCTGAAGCTTTCTTT. Translation gives CASSLSGGAEAFF.

The chain combines TRBV9 with TRBJ2-5; the D gene is possibly TRBD1 (6 bases). The V gene lost 0 bases and the J gene lost 5 bases, with 14 bases spanning the gap. CDR1 is SGDLS and CDR2 is YYNGEE in the germline V gene. The CDR3 is 15 amino acids. CDR3 DNA sequence: TGTGCCAGCAGCGTAGCCCCCGGGACAAAGGAGACCCAGTACTTC. Its protein is CASSVAPGTKETQYF.

This clonotype was counted a few times. The rearrangement joins TRBV5-1 to TRBJ2-7; 9 nucleotides align to TRBD1. The CDR3 is 14 amino acids. The J segment lost 7 bases and the V segment lost 4 bases, leaving 9 bases of the junction unmatched. Germline assignment: CDR1 SGHRS and CDR2 YFSETQ. The CDR3 region is CASSPGQGGEEQYF. CDR3 nucleotides: TGCGCCAGCAGCCCGGGACAGGGAGGCGAAGAGCAGTACTTC.

This chain uses TRBV11-2 with TRBJ1-6; 10 bases agree with TRBD1. Looked up from germline, CDR1 is SGHAT and CDR2 is FQNNGV. Trimming at V came to 5 bases and at J to 7 bases, leaving 2 bases not matched to a gene. The CDR3 is 14 residues long. The CDR3 DNA reads as TGTGCCAGCAGCCCGGACAGGGGGAATTCACCCCTCCACTTT. Translating gives CASSPDRGNSPLHF.

The rearrangement joins TRBV30 to TRBJ1-6; 7 positions match TRBD1. Germline lookup yields CDR1 GTSNPN and CDR2 SVGIG (reference sequence). The CDR3 spans 14 residues. The trim removed 0 bases at V and 9 bases at J, leaving 5 bases unmatched. This CDR3 is CAWSVQGSGSPLHF. For the CDR3, the DNA is TGTGCCTGGAGTGTACAGGGGAGCGGTTCACCCCTCCACTTT.

The V and J genes are TRBV7-8 and TRBJ1-1; tentative D call: TRBD1 (5 bases). Germline assignment: CDR1 SGHVS and CDR2 FQNEAQ. The CDR3 covers 17 residues. V lost 5 bases to trimming and J lost 0 bases, with 19 bases between them. The CDR3 bases are TGTGCCAGCAGCCGAAGGGACGGAGTCCGCATGAACACTGAAGCTTTCTTT. Amino acid sequence: CASSRRDGVRMNTEAFF.

The chain employs TRBV5-1 and TRBJ1-1; D uncertain. This CDR3 is built from 13 residues. Germline V gene sequence: CDR1 SGHRS, CDR2 YFSETQ. V dropped 5 bases and J dropped 4 bases, with 12 bases sitting between them. The CDR3: CASREPGGTEAFF. Here the CDR3 DNA reads TGCGCCAGCAGGGAACCCGGTGGCACTGAAGCTTTCTTT.

This clonotype occurred a few times. This sequence joins TRBV7-8 and TRBJ2-5; D not certain. The CDR3 runs to 14 residues. Deletions cut 1 base from V and 1 base from J, with 7 bases between. Germline CDR1 is SGHVS and CDR2 is FQNEAQ. In nucleotides, the CDR3 is TGTGCCAGCAGCTTAGTGGGCGTCCAAGAGACCCAGTACTTC. It codes for CASSLVGVQETQYF.

This clonotype has more than one count but fewer than ten. This rearrangement joins TRBV27 to TRBJ2-7, with D tentatively TRBD2 (5 bases). Germline loops: CDR1 MNHEY, CDR2 SMNVEV (reference sequence). V was trimmed by 6 bases and J by 5 bases, leaving 14 bases between them. The length of the CDR3 is 13 residues. The CDR3 sequence: CASSTGGLHEQYF. Here the CDR3 DNA reads TGTGCCAGCAGCACTGGAGGTCTGCACGAGCAGTACTTC.

J is TRBJ2-2 and V is TRBV20-1; no clear D gene. V gave up 3 bases and J gave up 2 bases, with 7 bases separating them. Germline V lookup: CDR1 DFQATT, CDR2 SNEGSKA (reference sequence). The CDR3 runs 13 residues. The CDR3 bases are TGCAGTGCTAGGTTCACTAACACCGGGGAGCTGTTTTTT. Its protein is CSARFTNTGELFF.

This clonotype was observed a few times. This chain joins TRBV4-2 and TRBJ2-1; perhaps D is TRBD1 or TRBD2 (5 bases each). CDR3 size: 16 residues. Germline CDR1 and CDR2: LGHNA and YNFKEQ. V lost 4 bases to trimming and J lost 10 bases, with 23 bases between them. CDR3 nucleotide sequence: TGTGCCAGCAGCCTCCAAGCAGGGACCCTGTCGCGCGAGCAGTTCTTC. Its translation: CASSLQAGTLSREQFF.